One and the same sample provided the 15 T cell receptor beta chains below, sequenced in a study of CD8 T cells in ankylosing spondylitis. Study-level findings and limits: One TCR beta motif, made up of roughly 8 highly homologous variants, appeared characteristic of ankylosing spondylitis blood.

Their specific antigens are unknown. In TCRdb, the 5' RACE reads were re-called with MiXCR into one record per CDR3 protein. The profile shows 200,000 to 250,000 distinct CDR3 sequences, approximately 20% of them singletons. Sequencing was done on a sample of blood, either unsorted or a sorted T cell fraction (not recorded which). The receptor source for this set is a male donor with ankylosing spondylitis.

Only a few counts were recorded for this clonotype. The chain recombines TRBV27 with TRBJ1-6, with 7 bases matching TRBD1. The CDR3 contains 14 residues. V lost 3 bases and J lost 5; bases outside the gene matches: 1. Germline-derived CDR1 and CDR2 are MNHEY and SMNVEV (reference sequence). The CDR3 DNA is TGTGCCAGCAGTTTGGGACAGAATAATTCACCCCTCCACTTT. Encoded protein: CASSLGQNNSPLHF.

This clonotype showed up just a few times. The V gene is TRBV3-1, the J gene TRBJ1-1; D possibly corresponds to TRBD1 (5 bases). CDR1 and CDR2 from the germline V gene are LGHDT and YNNKEL (reference sequence). The germline V and J ends were trimmed by 3 bases and 4 bases, with 18 bases remaining between them. The CDR3 covers 16 residues. CDR3 nucleotide sequence: TGTGCCAGCAGCCAGGGGGAGACCGGAGGATTCACTGAAGCTTTCTTT. It translates to CASSQGETGGFTEAFF.

The chain uses TRBV12-3 or TRBV12-4 and TRBJ2-7, with D maybe TRBD2 (7 bases). The CDR3 runs 14 residues. Deletions cut 6 bases from V and 4 bases from J, with 16 bases between. The CDR3 sequence: CASRAGEGGYEQYF. The CDR3 nucleotides are TGTGCCAGCAGGGCGGGGGAGGGGGGATACGAGCAGTACTTC.

The V call is TRBV4-1, the J call TRBJ2-2; no firm D call. CDR3 length: 17 residues. Germline-derived CDR1 and CDR2 are MGHRA and YSYEKL. Trimming took off 0 bases at V and 3 bases at J, with 14 bases between the two ends. This CDR3 reads CASSQDVTLTYTGELFF. As DNA, the CDR3 is TGCGCCAGCAGCCAAGACGTGACATTAACTTACACCGGGGAGCTGTTTTTT.

This chain uses TRBV4-1 with TRBJ2-7, with TRBD1 identical over 8 bases. Germline V gene data show CDR1 as MGHRA and CDR2 as YSYEKL. With 0 bases clipped from V and 3 bases from J, the junction kept 1 base outside the gene matches. CDR3 length: 14 residues. The CDR3 DNA sequence: TGCGCCAGCAGCCAAGACAGGGGGCTCTACGAGCAGTACTTC. Its translation: CASSQDRGLYEQYF.

The rearrangement joins TRBV12-3 or TRBV12-4 to TRBJ2-7; D is possibly TRBD1 (6 bases). The CDR3 sequence is 14 residues long. The germline V and J ends were trimmed by 2 bases and 3 bases, with 11 bases remaining between them. The CDR3 coding sequence is TGTGCCAGCAGTTTAAGGGACAACAACTACGAGCAGTACTTC. Protein: CASSLRDNNYEQYF.

The chain links TRBV20-1 to TRBJ1-6, with TRBD1 identical over 7 bases. The CDR3 totals 17 residues. In germline, CDR1 is DFQATT, CDR2 SNEGSKA (reference sequence). V shed 4 bases, J shed 0 bases, and the junction held 9 bases outside the gene matches. The CDR3 DNA reads TGCAGTGCTACCCCTACAGGGGTTAGCTCCTATAATTCACCCCTCCACTTT. This sequence encodes CSATPTGVSSYNSPLHF.

This clonotype was found a few times. The chain is built from TRBV5-6 and TRBJ2-5; D remains unclear. This CDR3 is built from 14 residues. CDR1 is SGHDT and CDR2 is YYEEEE in the germline V gene. Trimming stripped 0 bases from V and 3 bases from J, with 9 bases between. The CDR3 bases are TGTGCCAGCAGCTTGGTACAGAAAGAAGAGACCCAGTACTTC. Residues: CASSLVQKEETQYF.

This clonotype came up many times. V is TRBV5-5 and J is TRBJ1-1; 8 bases line up with TRBD1. CDR3 length equals 15 residues. The ends lost 2 bases at V and 5 bases at J; junction bases unmatched: 8. Germline lookup yields CDR1 SGHKS and CDR2 YYEKEE (reference sequence). The CDR3 protein is CASSFGDRGWTEAFF. CDR3 DNA sequence: TGTGCCAGCAGCTTTGGCGACAGGGGATGGACTGAAGCTTTCTTT.

This rearrangement joins TRBV25-1 to TRBJ1-1; tentatively, D is TRBD1 (6 bases). The CDR3 sequence is 14 residues long. V was cut by 0 bases and J by 5 bases, with 10 bases left in between. CDR1 and CDR2 from the germline V gene are MGHDK and SYGVNS. The CDR3 loop is CASSEYGGRTEAFF. The DNA for the CDR3 is TGTGCCAGCAGTGAATACGGGGGCAGGACTGAAGCTTTCTTT.

This clonotype turned up a few times. This chain links TRBV7-9 with TRBJ1-1; perhaps TRBD1 as D (5 bases). This CDR3 is built from 15 residues. The germline V gene encodes CDR1 SEHNR and CDR2 FQNEAQ (reference sequence). V lost 0 bases, J lost 5 bases, and 13 bases lay in between. CDR3 region: CASSLALGTRTEAFF. In DNA form, the CDR3 reads TGTGCCAGCAGCTTAGCGTTGGGGACCAGGACTGAAGCTTTCTTT.

This clonotype was detected only a few times. The chain joins TRBV12-3 or TRBV12-4 to TRBJ2-7, with 14 bases fitting TRBD2. The J segment lost 4 bases and the V segment lost 5 bases, leaving 7 bases of the junction unmatched. This CDR3 is built from 16 residues. Here the CDR3 DNA reads TGTGCCAGCAGTCCTACGACTAGCGGGGGGGTGTACGAGCAGTACTTC. Protein product: CASSPTTSGGVYEQYF.

This clonotype was detected only a few times. The chain combines TRBV4-1 with TRBJ1-4; weak D call: TRBD1 (5 bases). The CDR3 consists of 18 residues. Germline V lookup: CDR1 MGHRA, CDR2 YSYEKL. The V and J ends lost 4 bases and 0 bases respectively, with 18 bases between them. CDR3 DNA sequence: TGCGCCAGCAGCCCCACCCTCTCTGGGGCTGCAACTAATGAAAAACTGTTTTTT. Translated: CASSPTLSGAATNEKLFF.

The gene calls are TRBV20-1 and TRBJ2-7; no firm D call. V was clipped by 2 bases and J by 3 bases, with 11 bases between them. CDR3 length: 13 residues. Germline CDR1 reads DFQATT; CDR2 reads SNEGSKA (reference sequence). The CDR3 DNA reads TGCAGTGCTAGAAGCTCAGTGCGCTACGAGCAGTACTTC. Protein product: CSARSSVRYEQYF.

The rearrangement joins TRBV4-2 to TRBJ2-7, with 9 bases fitting TRBD1. The CDR3 consists of 15 residues. Germline assignment: CDR1 LGHNA and CDR2 YNFKEQ. V shed 3 bases, J shed 3 bases, and the junction held 6 bases outside the gene matches. CDR3 in DNA: TGTGCCAGCAGCCATTCCACAGGGGGCCACTACGAGCAGTACTTC. The encoded protein is CASSHSTGGHYEQYF.